Each of the 9 T cell receptor beta chains below was sequenced from the same sample in a study of shared clonotypes between healthy human individuals. TCRdb's table, derived via immunoSEQ multiplex PCR, lists solely in-frame clones and lacks some. The profile shows about 2.4 million clones, around 90% of them singletons. The specimen was naive CD4+ T cells sorted from blood. Subset: CD45RA+ positively selected. These TCRs come from a man between 18 and 29 years old in good health.

The CDR3 sequence is CASSGGGAQRAFF. The CDR3 coding sequence is TGTGCCAGCAGCGGAGGGGGGGCACAGCGGGCTTTCTTT. This chain uses TRBV2 with TRBJ1-1, with D perhaps matching TRBD1 (6 bases). Germline values: CDR1 SNHLY, CDR2 FYNNEI. The germline V and J ends were trimmed by 6 bases and 11 bases, with 19 bases remaining between them. This CDR3 comprises 13 residues.

The chain is built from TRBV4-1 and TRBJ2-5; D ambiguous. Germline V gene sequence: CDR1 MGHRA, CDR2 YSYEKL. V was trimmed by 2 bases and J by 5 bases, leaving 9 bases between them. The CDR3 has 13 amino acids. The CDR3 DNA follows: TGCGCCAGCAGCCAATGGACCCGGGAGACCCAGTACTTC. Its protein product is CASSQWTRETQYF.

The chain has TRBV27 and TRBJ2-5, with D hard to call. V was pared by 3 bases and J by 2 bases, with 7 bases between. Germline values: CDR1 MNHEY, CDR2 SMNVEV (reference sequence). The CDR3 totals 13 residues. The CDR3 sequence: CASSFRPQETQYF. In nucleotides, the CDR3 is TGTGCCAGCAGTTTCCGGCCACAAGAGACCCAGTACTTC.

The rearrangement joins TRBV4-1 to TRBJ2-2; D is uncertain. The ends were cut back, 6 bases at V and 1 base at J, with 15 bases in the middle. The CDR3 totals 16 residues. Germline lookup yields CDR1 MGHRA and CDR2 YSYEKL. In nucleotides, the CDR3 is TGCGCCAGCAGTCTAAGGACCCGAAAGAACACCGGGGAGCTGTTTTTT. Encoded protein: CASSLRTRKNTGELFF.

The V gene is TRBV7-3, the J gene TRBJ2-1; D call uncertain. Germline CDR1 and CDR2: SGHTA and FQGTGA. V lost 2 bases to trimming and J lost 3 bases, with 5 bases between them. The CDR3 is 13 residues long. DNA for the CDR3: TGTGCCAGCAGCTTAGACTTCTACAATGAGCAGTTCTTC. Translating gives CASSLDFYNEQFF.

Remarks on this clone: This sample includes further DNA sequences coding for the same CDR3. This chain uses TRBV5-1 with TRBJ2-3, with 10 bases lining up with TRBD1. There are 15 residues in the CDR3. Trimming at V came to 0 bases and at J to 6 bases, leaving 4 bases not matched to a gene. Germline V CDR1 and CDR2: SGHRS, YFSETQ. The CDR3 loop is CASSLGQGAGDTQYF. DNA for the CDR3: TGCGCCAGCAGCTTGGGACAGGGGGCTGGGGATACGCAGTATTTT.

The chain carries TRBV2 and TRBJ1-6; D might be TRBD1 (5 bases). The CDR3 extends over 14 amino acids. Germline-derived CDR1 and CDR2 are SNHLY and FYNNEI. V dropped 5 bases and J dropped 7 bases, with 12 bases sitting between them. For the CDR3, the DNA is TGTGCCAGCAGTAGGGAGGGGACCAATTCACCCCTCCACTTT. It specifies CASSREGTNSPLHF.

Worth noting for this clone: Other DNA sequences of this sample code for an identical CDR3. The chain has TRBV28 and TRBJ1-2; 7 bases agree with TRBD1. This CDR3 region has 12 residues. V gave up 7 bases and J gave up 5 bases; unmatched junction bases: 4. Germline values: CDR1 MDHEN, CDR2 SYDVKM. The CDR3 spells CASTTGVYGYTF. CDR3 coding DNA: TGTGCCAGCACCACAGGGGTGTATGGCTACACCTTC.

The V call is TRBV11-1, the J call TRBJ1-1, with 8 nucleotides matching TRBD1. The V gene's germline CDR1 is SGHAT and CDR2 FQDESV (reference sequence). With 2 bases clipped from V and 4 bases from J, the junction kept 3 bases outside the gene matches. The CDR3 has 14 residues. DNA of the CDR3: TGTGCCAGCAGCTTAAAACAGGGGGTCACTGAAGCTTTCTTT. It specifies CASSLKQGVTEAFF.